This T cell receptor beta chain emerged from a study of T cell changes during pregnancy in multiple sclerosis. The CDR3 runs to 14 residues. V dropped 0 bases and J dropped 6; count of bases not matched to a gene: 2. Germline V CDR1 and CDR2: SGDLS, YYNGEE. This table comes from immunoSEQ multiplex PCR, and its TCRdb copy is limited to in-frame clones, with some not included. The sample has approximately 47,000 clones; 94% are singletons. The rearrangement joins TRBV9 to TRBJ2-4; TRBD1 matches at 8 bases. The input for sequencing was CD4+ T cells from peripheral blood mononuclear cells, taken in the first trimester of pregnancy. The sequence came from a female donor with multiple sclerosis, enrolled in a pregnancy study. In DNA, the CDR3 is TGTGCCAGCAGCGTAGACAGGGGGACAAACATTCAGTACTTC. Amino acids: CASSVDRGTNIQYF.